This TCR beta chain derives from a study of OX40 agonist ivuxolimab in advanced cancers. Across the whole study: Patients were given ivuxolimab, an antibody that agonizes OX40 (CD134). Hepatocellular carcinoma, melanoma, renal cell or head and neck cancer was diagnosed in the dose-escalation patients.

The CDR3 totals 14 residues. Trimming shortened V by 6 bases and J by 5 bases, and 17 bases separated the two germline ends. Germline V lookup: CDR1 MNHEY, CDR2 SMNVEV (reference sequence). Regarding the study as a whole: The specificity for antigen of the expanded peripheral T cells was not determined.

Using immunoSEQ multiplex PCR, the repertoire was profiled, and TCRdb retains in-frame clones only, with some absent. The sample has some 33,000 clones; roughly 90% are singletons. In the case of this clone: Its matching antigen is unknown.

The specimen was CD4+ or CD8+ T cells sorted from blood, collected in a trial of the OX40 agonist ivuxolimab. The chain is built from TRBV27 and TRBJ2-7; D may match TRBD1 or TRBD2 (5 bases each). This sequence originates from an adult with an advanced solid tumor such as melanoma, head and neck, liver or kidney cancer. CDR3 amino acids: CASSLGPRRNEQYF. The CDR3 DNA is TGTGCCAGCAGCCTGGGACCGCGACGGAACGAGCAGTACTTC.